This TCR beta chain originates from a study of shared clonotypes between healthy human individuals. This was a deep-level run. PCR replicates performed on unsorted PBMC used approximately 300 ng DNA, some 30,000 T cell genomes. Profiling relied on immunoSEQ multiplex PCR, and the TCRdb table lists in-frame clones only, not all of them. The table includes some 530,000 clones, over 75% detected once. A word on this clone: A far bigger clonotype differs at one base, so this is likely a read error. No conserved phenylalanine or tryptophan is present at the end of the CDR3, so a read error is the likely explanation.

Germline CDR1 and CDR2: SQVTM and ANQGSEA. This CDR3 is 12 amino acids long. Trimming took 4 bases from V and 4 from J, leaving 11 bases between them. The material sequenced was PBMCs. This chain links TRBV29-1 with TRBJ2-7; the D is unclear. This sequence originates from a woman aged 40 to 55 in good health. Some clones in this sample may be carry-over from other donors' samples. The CDR3 spells CSVAAHGYEQYL. DNA of the CDR3: TGCAGCGTTGCGGCCCACGGTTACGAGCAGTACTTA.